The 20 T cell receptor beta chains below all came from one sample that was sequenced in a study of PD-1 blockade in classical Hodgkin lymphoma. The protocol was immunoSEQ multiplex PCR, while the TCRdb copy is restricted to in-frame clones and leaves out a portion. Of about 110,000 clones listed, 80% to 90% are singletons. Relapse was seen in all patients after autologous stem cell transplantation, and brentuximab vedotin exposure was variable. The specimen comprised peripheral blood mononuclear cells (PBMCs), sampled before the second cycle of nivolumab. These receptors all come from a human donor with classical Hodgkin lymphoma.

This chain joins TRBV27 and TRBJ1-3, with D tentatively TRBD1 (6 bases). Looked up from germline, CDR1 is MNHEY and CDR2 is SMNVEV (reference sequence). V was clipped by 6 bases and J by 4 bases, with 22 bases between them. The CDR3 extends over 17 amino acids. The CDR3 bases are TGTGCCAGCAGCTTTCGGGGCAGGGGATTCTCCGGAAACACCATATATTTT. This encodes CASSFRGRGFSGNTIYF.

The chain has TRBV5-4 and TRBJ1-2; D possibly corresponds to TRBD1 (6 bases). In germline, CDR1 is SGHNT, CDR2 YYREEE (reference sequence). V lost 3 bases and J 4 bases, leaving 16 bases between the germline ends. The CDR3 spans 15 residues. Here the CDR3 reads CASSSIRGEGYGYTF. As DNA, the CDR3 is TGTGCCAGCAGCTCCATTAGGGGGGAGGGCTATGGCTACACCTTC. Looking up the rest from reference TRBV5-4 and TRBJ1-2 gives the full variable domain: ETGVTQSPTHLIKTRGQQVTLRCSSQSGHNTVSWYQQALGQGPQFIFQYYREEENGRGNFPPRFSGLQFPNYSSELNVNALELDDSALYLCASSSIRGEGYGYTFGSGTRLTVV.

The chain recombines TRBV19 with TRBJ1-1; D is undetermined. The V gene lost 5 bases and the J gene lost 0 bases, with 7 bases spanning the gap. The length of the CDR3 is 13 residues. Per germline, CDR1 LNHDA and CDR2 SQIVND (reference sequence). The CDR3 spells CASSVGLNTEAFF. The CDR3 DNA follows: TGTGCCAGTAGTGTCGGATTGAACACTGAAGCTTTCTTT.

CDR3 amino acids: CASSARTGGIGTDTQYF. The CDR3 DNA reads as TGTGCCAGTAGTGCCCGAACCGGAGGGATAGGCACAGATACGCAGTATTTT. V and J are TRBV19 and TRBJ2-3; D might be TRBD2 (6 bases). The CDR3 contains 17 residues. The germline CDR1 and CDR2 sequences are LNHDA and SQIVND (reference sequence). V lost 5 bases and J lost 1, with 19 bases in between.

The J gene is TRBJ2-2, the V gene TRBV19; the match to TRBD1 covers 12 bases. V lost 7 bases to trimming and J lost 5 bases; unmatched junction nucleotides: 14. The CDR3 contains 18 residues. The germline gives CDR1 LNHDA, CDR2 SQIVND (reference sequence). The CDR3 sequence is CASTPLWDRGRGTGELFF. Written as DNA, the CDR3 is TGTGCCAGTACCCCCTTGTGGGACAGGGGGCGTGGGACCGGGGAGCTGTTTTTT.

The CDR3 region is CASSPSDRSEAFF. The DNA for the CDR3 is TGCGCCAGCAGCCCTTCAGACAGGTCCGAAGCTTTCTTT. The gene calls are TRBV10-2 and TRBJ1-1; a possible D gene is TRBD1 (6 bases). In germline, CDR1 is WSHSY, CDR2 SAAADI. Trimming pared 6 bases from V and 8 bases from J, leaving 16 bases between. This CDR3 contains 13 residues.

The gene calls are TRBV6-6 and TRBJ1-5; 10 bases fit TRBD1. Trimming removed 4 bases from V and 7 bases from J; junction bases left unmatched: 7. CDR1 and CDR2 from the germline V gene are MNHNY and SVGAGI (reference sequence). CDR3 length equals 15 residues. DNA of the CDR3: TGTGCCAGCAGTTCCCGACAGGGGGCGTTACAGCCCCAGCATTTT. Protein product: CASSSRQGALQPQHF.

The chain links TRBV2 to TRBJ2-5; 14 bases line up with TRBD2. Germline CDR1 SNHLY, CDR2 FYNNEI. Losses at the gene ends were 6 bases for V and 11 bases for J; bases not matched to a gene: 11. This CDR3 is 15 amino acids long. This CDR3 is CASSATSGRAGEQYF. The CDR3 DNA reads TGTGCCAGCAGCGCGACTAGCGGGAGGGCCGGTGAGCAGTACTTC.

The chain is built from TRBV5-5 and TRBJ2-7, with 8 bases fitting TRBD1. Germline V gene data show CDR1 as SGHKS and CDR2 as YYEKEE (reference sequence). This CDR3 contains 13 residues. After removal of 7 bases from V and 1 base from J, the junction contained 4 bases not matched to a gene. The CDR3 nucleotides are TGTGCCAGCGAGGACAGGGCGTCCTACGAGCAGTACTTC. This translates into CASEDRASYEQYF.

The V gene is TRBV19, the J gene TRBJ2-7; maybe TRBD1 (6 bases). Trimming cost V 5 bases and J 0 bases, with 14 bases left between them. The CDR3 contains 15 residues. The germline V gene has CDR1 LNHDA and CDR2 SQIVND (reference sequence). CDR3 sequence (DNA): TGTGCCAGTAGTTCAGGGACAATGGGCTCCTACGAGCAGTACTTC. Its protein is CASSSGTMGSYEQYF.

This clone was seen a handful of times. The chain carries TRBV28 and TRBJ2-7; D gene ambiguous. With 6 bases removed from V and 4 bases from J, the gap between germline ends came to 10 bases. Germline CDR1 MDHEN, CDR2 SYDVKM. The CDR3 totals 12 residues. DNA for the CDR3: TGTGCCAGCAGCTCAGGAACGTACGAGCAGTACTTC. Encoded protein: CASSSGTYEQYF.

The CDR3 here is CASSRSDFGYGYTF. The CDR3 DNA is TGCGCCAGCAGCCGATCGGACTTCGGTTATGGCTACACCTTC. The rearrangement uses TRBV4-1 and TRBJ1-2; D remains unclear. The CDR3 contains 14 residues. The V end lost 4 bases, the J end lost 5 bases, and 14 bases lay between the germline ends. Germline-derived CDR1 and CDR2 are MGHRA and YSYEKL.

The rearrangement links TRBV9 to TRBJ2-3; 12 nucleotides match TRBD2. The ends lost 4 bases at V and 5 bases at J; junction bases unmatched: 14. The CDR3 is made up of 18 amino acids. Per germline, CDR1 SGDLS and CDR2 YYNGEE. The DNA of the CDR3 is TGTGCCAGCAGCCGGCGGGCTAGCGGGAGGGCCGGAGGAGATACGCAGTATTTT. It encodes CASSRRASGRAGGDTQYF.

The chain combines TRBV27 with TRBJ1-2; 8 nucleotides agree with TRBD1. The trim removed 5 bases at V and 8 bases at J, leaving 7 bases unmatched. The CDR3 runs to 13 residues. Germline assignment: CDR1 MNHEY and CDR2 SMNVEV (reference sequence). DNA for the CDR3: TGTGCCAGCAGTCGACAGGGGCTGGAAGGCTACACCTTC. Translating gives CASSRQGLEGYTF.

The chain has TRBV25-1 and TRBJ1-2; D unresolved. Trimming removed 5 bases at V and 4 bases at J, with 5 bases between. The germline V gene encodes CDR1 MGHDK and CDR2 SYGVNS. This CDR3 spans 11 amino acids. The CDR3 DNA sequence: TGTGCCAGCAGTTTGGGCTATGGCTACACCTTC. It specifies CASSLGYGYTF.

The chain joins TRBV11-2 to TRBJ2-5, with 9 nucleotides matching TRBD2. Germline V CDR1 and CDR2: SGHAT, FQNNGV. This CDR3 spans 16 amino acids. V was clipped by 6 bases and J by 0 bases; unmatched bases: 8. CDR3 amino acids: CASRSLAGAYQETQYF. CDR3 DNA: TGTGCCAGCAGATCATTAGCGGGGGCGTACCAAGAGACCCAGTACTTC.

The chain combines TRBV7-2 with TRBJ2-2; 14 nucleotides align to TRBD2. The CDR3 loop spans 15 amino acids. Trimming at V came to 4 bases and at J to 7 bases, leaving 2 bases not matched to a gene. The germline V gene encodes CDR1 SGHTA and CDR2 FQGNSA. CDR3 in amino acids: CASSSGLAGVGELFF. CDR3 sequence (DNA): TGTGCCAGCAGCTCGGGACTAGCGGGAGTCGGGGAGCTGTTTTTT.

Only one count was recorded for this clone. V and J are TRBV7-6 and TRBJ2-1, with 9 bases identical to TRBD2. J lost 5 bases, V lost 4 bases, and 6 bases had no gene match. Germline V lookup: CDR1 SGHVS, CDR2 FNYEAQ. The CDR3 is made up of 15 amino acids. The CDR3: CASSSSLAGDNEQFF. For the CDR3, the DNA is TGTGCCAGCAGCTCAAGCTTAGCGGGAGACAATGAGCAGTTCTTC.

The V gene is TRBV19, the J gene TRBJ2-5; 8 nucleotides line up with TRBD2. The V and J ends lost 6 bases and 4 bases, in that order; junction bases with no gene match: 7. Germline-derived CDR1 and CDR2 are LNHDA and SQIVND (reference sequence). CDR3 size: 14 residues. CDR3 nucleotides: TGTGCCAGTAGCATCGAAAGCGGGGGAGAGACCCAGTACTTC. Its translation: CASSIESGGETQYF.

The V gene is TRBV4-3, the J gene TRBJ2-5, with 8 bases identical to TRBD2. The trim removed 4 bases at V and 9 bases at J, leaving 10 bases unmatched. This CDR3 region has 14 residues. The germline gives CDR1 LGHNA, CDR2 YSLEER. The chain's CDR3 is CASSPGERGRAQYF. The CDR3 DNA sequence: TGCGCCAGCAGCCCGGGGGAGCGGGGGAGGGCCCAGTACTTC.